The 20 T cell receptor beta chains below were found in one sample sequenced in a study of blood T cell repertoires in COVID-19. Here immunoSEQ multiplex PCR was the method, and the copy in TCRdb shows in-frame clones only, minus some. The top ten clones hold roughly 1% of a sample with about 160,000 clones, approximately 81% of them seen once. Sequences were obtained from peripheral blood. Every receptor here comes from a man aged 40-55 years with acute or convalescent COVID-19.

CDR3 DNA: TGTGCTAGTGGTCTGAGCTCTGGAAACACCATATATTTT. Translated: CASGLSSGNTIYF. The rearrangement joins TRBV12-5 to TRBJ1-3; no clear D. CDR3 length: 13 residues. Deletions cut 5 bases from V and 0 bases from J, with 5 bases between. Germline V lookup: CDR1 LGHNT, CDR2 FRNRAP.

The J gene is TRBJ2-3, the V gene TRBV2; 11 bases are a match to TRBD1. The V gene end was trimmed by 7 bases and the J gene end by 4 bases; junction bases not matched to a gene: 7. The germline V gene encodes CDR1 SNHLY and CDR2 FYNNEI. The CDR3 extends over 15 amino acids. The CDR3 bases are TGTGCCAGCATGGTGGAGGGACAGGGGGCAGATACGCAGTATTTT. Translation: CASMVEGQGADTQYF.

CDR3 region: CATSRGRGGSYNEQFF. DNA of the CDR3: TGTGCCACCAGCAGAGGACGGGGGGGCTCCTACAATGAGCAGTTCTTC. The chain links TRBV15 to TRBJ2-1; TRBD2 matches 8 bases. J was trimmed by 0 bases and V by 1 base; bases with no gene match: 2. The germline CDR1 and CDR2 sequences are LNHNV and YYDKDF (reference sequence). The CDR3 is 16 residues long.

The chain recombines TRBV10-2 with TRBJ1-5, with D hard to call. This CDR3 has 14 amino acids. With 3 bases removed from V and 3 bases from J, the gap between germline ends came to 9 bases. CDR1 and CDR2 from the germline V gene are WSHSY and SAAADI. CDR3 DNA sequence: TGCGCCAGCAGTGATCCGGTTCACAATCAGCCCCAGCATTTT. Translating it yields CASSDPVHNQPQHF.

Only one count was recorded for this clone. The chain links TRBV24-1 to TRBJ2-1; D is unclear. CDR3 length: 15 residues. Germline-derived CDR1 and CDR2 are KGHDR and SFDVKD. The germline V and J ends were trimmed by 0 bases and 5 bases, with 10 bases remaining between them. The CDR3: CATSDLAGSHNEQFF. For the CDR3, the DNA is TGTGCCACCAGTGATTTGGCAGGCTCGCACAATGAGCAGTTCTTC.

CDR3 sequence: CASTRTSGAGDTQYF. CDR3 bases: TGCGCCAGCACCAGGACTAGCGGGGCCGGGGATACGCAGTATTTT. V and J are TRBV5-1 and TRBJ2-3; 12 bases are shared with TRBD2. V lost 6 bases, J lost 6 bases, and 8 bases stayed unmatched. The germline CDR1 and CDR2 sequences are SGHRS and YFSETQ. The CDR3 runs to 15 residues.

This chain links TRBV29-1 with TRBJ2-7; D may be TRBD2 (5 bases). Trimming shortened V by 1 base and J by 5 bases, and 6 bases separated the two germline ends. The CDR3 contains 11 residues. The germline gives CDR1 SQVTM, CDR2 ANQGSEA. For the CDR3, the DNA is TGCAGCGTTGAAGGAGGGAACGAGCAGTACTTC. Residues: CSVEGGNEQYF.

The chain is built from TRBV29-1 and TRBJ2-2, with TRBD1 matching over 9 bases. CDR3 length: 15 amino acids. The germline V gene encodes CDR1 SQVTM and CDR2 ANQGSEA. V trimming: 6 bases; J trimming: 0 bases; junction bases outside the gene matches: 5. DNA for the CDR3: TGCAGCGTGGCCAGGGACAGGGCGAACACCGGGGAGCTGTTTTTT. It codes for CSVARDRANTGELFF.

This sequence joins TRBV5-1 and TRBJ2-7, with D possibly being TRBD1 (6 bases). Germline V gives CDR1 SGHRS, CDR2 YFSETQ. The germline V and J ends were trimmed by 6 bases and 5 bases, with 15 bases remaining between them. The CDR3 length is 13 residues. In DNA, the CDR3 is TGCGCCAGCACCCCCCCGACAGGAAACGAGCAGTACTTC. Protein: CASTPPTGNEQYF.

The chain links TRBV11-3 to TRBJ1-1; 7 nucleotides line up with TRBD1. The CDR3 has 15 residues. Per germline, CDR1 SGHNT and CDR2 YENEEA. V gave up 5 bases and J gave up 1 base; unmatched junction bases: 7. CDR3 region: CASSQGGKGNTEAFF. CDR3 bases: TGTGCCAGCAGCCAGGGGGGAAAGGGGAACACTGAAGCTTTCTTT.

J is TRBJ2-3 and V is TRBV10-2; D not resolved. Germline V gene lookup returns CDR1 WSHSY and CDR2 SAAADI. V was shortened by 7 bases and J by 0 bases, with 5 bases between the two germline ends. This CDR3 comprises 12 residues. This chain's CDR3 is CASTTSTDTQYF. Written as DNA, the CDR3 is TGCGCCAGCACGACTAGCACAGATACGCAGTATTTT.

This sequence joins TRBV4-3 and TRBJ1-2, with 9 nucleotides matching TRBD1. Germline-derived CDR1 and CDR2 are LGHNA and YSLEER. After removal of 0 bases from V and 3 bases from J, the junction contained 2 bases not matched to a gene. CDR3 size: 15 residues. CDR3 in amino acids: CASSQDWDRDYGYTF. Written as DNA, the CDR3 is TGCGCCAGCAGCCAAGATTGGGACAGGGACTATGGCTACACCTTC.

The rearrangement uses TRBV7-8 and TRBJ1-1; 9 bases are shared with TRBD1. The germline V gene encodes CDR1 SGHVS and CDR2 FQNEAQ. There are 14 residues in the CDR3. The J segment lost 3 bases and the V segment lost 6 bases, leaving 5 bases of the junction unmatched. Written as DNA, the CDR3 is TGTGCCAGCAGGGCGGGACAGGGCTACACTGAAGCTTTCTTT. The encoded protein is CASRAGQGYTEAFF.

The rearrangement joins TRBV19 to TRBJ2-1, with D unclear. CDR1 and CDR2 (germline): LNHDA, SQIVND (reference sequence). The length of the CDR3 is 18 residues. The ends were cut back, 5 bases at V and 0 bases at J, with 20 bases in the middle. The CDR3 region is CASSRVSFGGSSYNEQFF. The CDR3 DNA follows: TGTGCCAGTAGTCGAGTGTCGTTCGGCGGCTCCTCCTACAATGAGCAGTTCTTC.

The J gene is TRBJ1-3, the V gene TRBV6-6; D call uncertain. Germline V gene data show CDR1 as MNHNY and CDR2 as SVGAGI (reference sequence). The V end lost 4 bases, the J end lost 0 bases, and 13 bases lay between the germline ends. The CDR3 is 16 amino acids. The CDR3 is CASSLVERDSGNTIYF. In nucleotides, the CDR3 is TGTGCCAGCAGTTTAGTCGAACGGGACTCTGGAAACACCATATATTTT.

This clone was seen a single time. The chain employs TRBV9 and TRBJ1-1; no clear D. Per germline, CDR1 SGDLS and CDR2 YYNGEE. The CDR3 is made up of 15 amino acids. V was clipped by 4 bases and J by 1 base, with 14 bases between them. The CDR3 here is CASSLSVDWNTEAFF. As DNA, the CDR3 is TGTGCCAGCAGCTTATCAGTGGACTGGAACACTGAAGCTTTCTTT.

J is TRBJ1-1 and V is TRBV11-3; maybe TRBD1 (6 bases). CDR1 and CDR2 from the germline V gene are SGHNT and YENEEA. The V gene lost 5 bases and the J gene lost 1 base, with 8 bases spanning the gap. CDR3 length equals 13 residues. CDR3 region: CASSLQGNTEAFF. CDR3 DNA: TGTGCCAGCAGCCTACAGGGGAACACTGAAGCTTTCTTT.

The rearrangement joins TRBV28 to TRBJ2-7; D is ambiguous. The CDR3 has 12 amino acids. The germline V gene encodes CDR1 MDHEN and CDR2 SYDVKM. The V gene lost 7 bases and the J gene lost 0 bases, with 7 bases spanning the gap. This CDR3 is CASTSSSYEQYF. The DNA of the CDR3 is TGTGCCAGCACCTCGAGCTCCTACGAGCAGTACTTC.

This sequence joins TRBV6-6 and TRBJ2-5; D is possibly TRBD2 (7 bases). This CDR3 region has 16 residues. With 2 bases removed from V and 5 bases from J, the gap between germline ends came to 18 bases. The germline CDR1 and CDR2 sequences are MNHNY and SVGAGI (reference sequence). CDR3 DNA sequence: TGTGCCAGCAGTTACATCGGGGGGTCAGGGGTCGAGACCCAGTACTTC. The encoded protein is CASSYIGGSGVETQYF.

The chain uses TRBV2 and TRBJ2-1; 9 bases map to TRBD2. V trimming: 4 bases; J trimming: 3 bases; junction bases outside the gene matches: 4. This CDR3 is 15 amino acids long. CDR1 and CDR2 (germline): SNHLY, FYNNEI. In nucleotides, the CDR3 is TGTGCCAGCAGTGCCAGAGCGGGGGGCTACAATGAGCAGTTCTTC. This sequence encodes CASSARAGGYNEQFF.